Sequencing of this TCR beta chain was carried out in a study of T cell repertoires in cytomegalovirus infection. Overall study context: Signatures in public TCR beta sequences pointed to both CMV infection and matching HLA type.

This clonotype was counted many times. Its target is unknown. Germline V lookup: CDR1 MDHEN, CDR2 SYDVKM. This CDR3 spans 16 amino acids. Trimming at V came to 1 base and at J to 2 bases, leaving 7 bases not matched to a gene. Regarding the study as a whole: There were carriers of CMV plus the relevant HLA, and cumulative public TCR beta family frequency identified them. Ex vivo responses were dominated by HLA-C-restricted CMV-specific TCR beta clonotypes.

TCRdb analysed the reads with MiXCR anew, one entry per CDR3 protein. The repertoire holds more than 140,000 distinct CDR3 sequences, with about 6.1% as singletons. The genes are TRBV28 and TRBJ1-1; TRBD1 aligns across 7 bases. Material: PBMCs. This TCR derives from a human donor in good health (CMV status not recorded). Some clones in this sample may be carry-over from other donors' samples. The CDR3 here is CASSLYTGARNTEAFF. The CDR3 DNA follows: TGTGCCAGCAGTTTATATACAGGGGCAAGAAACACTGAAGCTTTCTTT.